The 26 T cell receptor beta chains given below trace back to one sample, sequenced in a study of a mutant IDH1 vaccine in newly diagnosed glioma. Time point denoted: baseline, week 1 (first vaccination visit). Treatment described: pre-vaccination baseline after standard-of-care therapy. Clones were sequenced by immunoSEQ multiplex PCR, and TCRdb holds only the in-frame ones, with some missing. The data show some 68,000 clones, 79% seen once. The starting material was PBMCs, obtained from a glioma patient treated with radiotherapy, temozolomide or both. The receptor source for this set is a man aged 50 or older with glioma.

This chain connects TRBV6-5 to TRBJ1-1; D is undetermined. V was clipped by 2 bases and J by 5 bases, with 9 bases between them. This CDR3 contains 13 residues. The germline V gene encodes CDR1 MNHEY and CDR2 SVGAGI. The DNA of the CDR3 is TGTGCCAGCAGTTACCAATCCACTACTGAAGCTTTCTTT. It codes for CASSYQSTTEAFF.

The chain is built from TRBV27 and TRBJ1-5; weak D call: TRBD1 (5 bases). Germline V gene lookup returns CDR1 MNHEY and CDR2 SMNVEV (reference sequence). Deletions cut 6 bases from V and 0 bases from J, with 15 bases between. The CDR3 has 16 amino acids. As DNA, the CDR3 is TGTGCCAGCAGCCCGTGGGGGGACTTTAGCAATCAGCCCCAGCATTTT. Protein sequence: CASSPWGDFSNQPQHF.

In its sample, this clone was seen a few times. V gene TRBV5-1 combines with J gene TRBJ2-7; possibly TRBD2 for D (6 bases). The germline V gene encodes CDR1 SGHRS and CDR2 YFSETQ. The V and J ends lost 9 bases and 2 bases respectively, with 15 bases between them. The CDR3 contains 13 residues. CDR3 DNA sequence: TGCGCCACCTCCCAGGAGGGTACCTACGAGCAGTACTTC. This gives the protein CATSQEGTYEQYF.

The genes are TRBV5-6 and TRBJ1-6, with D possibly being TRBD1 (5 bases). V dropped 4 bases and J dropped 10 bases, with 15 bases sitting between them. The CDR3 is 14 amino acids. Germline V CDR1 and CDR2: SGHDT, YYEEEE. In nucleotides, the CDR3 is TGTGCCAGCAGCCAGGGCCCGGCCGGGTCACCCCTCCACTTT. This sequence encodes CASSQGPAGSPLHF.

This clone was counted a few times. The rearrangement joins TRBV21-1 to TRBJ1-1; the table assigns TRBD1, which was not confirmed against the DNA. TRBV21-1 is a pseudogene segment. The length of the CDR3 is 13 residues. The CDR3 here is CASASGARTEAFF. The CDR3 nucleotides read TGTGCCAGCGCATCAGGGGCGCGCACTGAAGCTTTCTTT.

This sequence joins TRBV2 and TRBJ2-5, with D tentatively TRBD2 (5 bases). V dropped 7 bases and J dropped 5 bases, with 17 bases sitting between them. The CDR3 is 14 amino acids. Germline V gene data show CDR1 as SNHLY and CDR2 as FYNNEI. The CDR3 is CASTVTGIGETQYF. The CDR3 DNA follows: TGTGCCAGCACGGTTACCGGGATCGGGGAGACCCAGTACTTC. The variable domain in full, completed from reference TRBV2 and TRBJ2-5, reads EPEVTQTPSHQVTQMGQEVILRCVPISNHLYFYWYRQILGQKVEFLVSFYNNEISEKSEIFDDQFSVERPDGSNFTLKIRSTKLEDSAMYFCASTVTGIGETQYFGPGTRLLVL.

The chain employs TRBV19 and TRBJ2-7; D is possibly TRBD1 (6 bases). The germline V and J ends were trimmed by 5 bases and 1 base, with 12 bases remaining between them. The germline V gene has CDR1 LNHDA and CDR2 SQIVND (reference sequence). The CDR3 has 14 residues. The CDR3 sequence is CASSATGTSYEQYF. CDR3 bases: TGTGCCAGTAGTGCCACCGGGACATCCTACGAGCAGTACTTC.

The rearrangement uses TRBV19 and TRBJ2-5, with D hard to call. CDR3 size: 13 residues. Germline CDR1 reads LNHDA; CDR2 reads SQIVND (reference sequence). The V gene lost 1 base and the J gene lost 0 bases, with 3 bases spanning the gap. The CDR3 sequence: CASSIGHQETQYF. As DNA, the CDR3 is TGTGCCAGTAGTATAGGACACCAAGAGACCCAGTACTTC.

The chain combines TRBV6-5 with TRBJ2-3; D is perhaps TRBD2 (6 bases). From germline, CDR1 is MNHEY and CDR2 SVGAGI. V was cut by 0 bases and J by 2 bases, with 12 bases left in between. The CDR3 consists of 16 residues. For the CDR3, the DNA is TGTGCCAGCAGTTACTCGGGGCGGGGTCTCACAGATACGCAGTATTTT. This sequence encodes CASSYSGRGLTDTQYF.

The chain recombines TRBV27 with TRBJ2-7, with 10 bases aligning to TRBD2. Germline values: CDR1 MNHEY, CDR2 SMNVEV (reference sequence). This CDR3 contains 17 residues. V lost 1 base to trimming and J lost 7 bases; unmatched junction nucleotides: 13. CDR3 loop: CASSLYPLLAGAGEQYF. DNA for the CDR3: TGTGCCAGCAGTTTATACCCCCTTCTAGCGGGGGCGGGGGAGCAGTACTTC.

The chain joins TRBV19 to TRBJ1-2; 7 nucleotides line up with TRBD1. Looked up from germline, CDR1 is LNHDA and CDR2 is SQIVND (reference sequence). Losses at the gene ends were 5 bases for V and 8 bases for J; bases not matched to a gene: 11. The length of the CDR3 is 14 residues. This CDR3 is CASSPGDSVGGYTF. In nucleotides, the CDR3 is TGTGCCAGTAGTCCCGGGGACAGCGTTGGGGGCTACACCTTC.

As regards this clone: This specimen includes other DNA sequences encoding the same CDR3. The chain joins TRBV5-1 to TRBJ1-1, with D perhaps TRBD1 (6 bases). The CDR3 is 14 amino acids. Germline V gives CDR1 SGHRS, CDR2 YFSETQ. The V gene lost 2 bases and the J gene lost 2 bases, with 10 bases spanning the gap. CDR3 nucleotides: TGCGCCAGCAGCTTAGGGGGGGCAAACACTGAAGCTTTCTTT. Its protein is CASSLGGANTEAFF.

The chain couples TRBV7-9 to TRBJ2-1; D perhaps matches TRBD2 (5 bases). The germline CDR1 and CDR2 sequences are SEHNR and FQNEAQ (reference sequence). CDR3 size: 13 residues. V was trimmed by 5 bases and J by 3 bases, leaving 8 bases between them. CDR3 protein: CASSARDYNEQFF. The CDR3 DNA sequence: TGTGCCAGCAGCGCCCGGGACTACAATGAGCAGTTCTTC. The full variable domain, its missing parts supplied by reference TRBV7-9 and TRBJ2-1, is DTGVSQNPRHKITKRGQNVTFRCDPISEHNRLYWYRQTLGQGPEFLTYFQNEAQLEKSRLLSDRFSAERPKGSFSTLEIQRTEQGDSAMYLCASSARDYNEQFFGPGTRLTVL.

V gene TRBV9 combines with J gene TRBJ2-2, with a possible D match to TRBD1 (6 bases). V shed 0 bases and J shed 5 bases, with 8 bases lying between them. CDR3 length: 14 residues. CDR1 SGDLS and CDR2 YYNGEE come from the germline V gene. CDR3 loop: CASSVAQGTGELFF. The CDR3 DNA reads TGTGCCAGCAGCGTAGCTCAGGGGACCGGGGAGCTGTTTTTT.

The rearrangement links TRBV19 to TRBJ1-2; D is ambiguous. Per the germline V gene, CDR1 is LNHDA and CDR2 is SQIVND (reference sequence). This CDR3 is built from 13 residues. V was trimmed by 1 base and J by 10 bases, leaving 13 bases between them. CDR3: CASSIVDGVDYTF. DNA of the CDR3: TGTGCCAGTAGTATAGTAGACGGTGTAGACTACACCTTC.

This sequence joins TRBV30 and TRBJ1-4; D ambiguous. The CDR3 is 14 residues long. Germline values: CDR1 GTSNPN, CDR2 SVGIG (reference sequence). V was pared by 7 bases and J by 5 bases, with 17 bases between. In DNA, the CDR3 is TGTGCCTCCAAACTGTCCCACTTAAATGAAAAACTGTTTTTT. Encoded protein: CASKLSHLNEKLFF.

The chain couples TRBV9 to TRBJ1-5; D not certain. Germline CDR1 reads SGDLS; CDR2 reads YYNGEE. The germline V and J ends were trimmed by 3 bases and 2 bases, with 12 bases remaining between them. The CDR3 is made up of 15 amino acids. CDR3 bases: TGTGCCAGCAGCGCGGGAGTGGGTGGCAATCAGCCCCAGCATTTT. Its protein is CASSAGVGGNQPQHF.

The gene calls are TRBV5-3 and TRBJ1-3; 7 nucleotides agree with TRBD1. TRBV5-3 is annotated as an ORF whose role is uncertain. The CDR3 length is 16 residues. V gave up 1 base and J gave up 8 bases; unmatched junction bases: 12. The CDR3 bases are TGTGCCAGAAGCTTGTTTCGGGACAGCTTCGGAGACACCATATATTTT. Translating gives CARSLFRDSFGDTIYF.

This clone was detected only once. The genes are TRBV2 and TRBJ1-5; no definite D call. Germline assignment: CDR1 SNHLY and CDR2 FYNNEI. The CDR3 has 15 residues. The germline V and J ends were trimmed by 3 bases and 0 bases, with 9 bases remaining between them. CDR3 sequence reads: CASSEQATSNQPQHF. CDR3 sequence (DNA): TGTGCCAGCAGTGAGCAGGCAACTAGCAATCAGCCCCAGCATTTT.

The rearrangement links TRBV7-8 to TRBJ1-4, with D maybe TRBD1 (6 bases). The V end lost 5 bases, the J end lost 0 bases, and 13 bases lay between the germline ends. There are 16 residues in the CDR3. The V gene's germline CDR1 is SGHVS and CDR2 FQNEAQ. The CDR3 region has the DNA TGTGCCAGCAGCCCTACCCGGACAGCAACTAATGAAAAACTGTTTTTT. This translates into CASSPTRTATNEKLFF.

The chain recombines TRBV29-1 with TRBJ1-3; 7 bases match TRBD1. The CDR3 has 14 amino acids. Germline-derived CDR1 and CDR2 are SQVTM and ANQGSEA. J gave up 0 bases and V 3 bases, and 2 bases lay outside the gene matches. CDR3 in amino acids: CSVERDSSGNTIYF. CDR3 sequence (DNA): TGCAGCGTTGAGAGGGACAGCTCTGGAAACACCATATATTTT.

The chain links TRBV9 to TRBJ2-5, with TRBD2 matching over 7 bases. V lost 0 bases and J lost 5; bases outside the gene matches: 7. Germline CDR1 is SGDLS and CDR2 is YYNGEE. This CDR3 region has 15 residues. This chain's CDR3 is CASSVAASGGETQYF. CDR3 sequence (DNA): TGTGCCAGCAGCGTAGCTGCTAGCGGAGGGGAGACCCAGTACTTC.

The CDR3 sequence: CASSQEEGLGYTF. The DNA for the CDR3 is TGCGCCAGCAGCCAAGAGGAGGGGCTTGGCTACACCTTC. The V gene is TRBV4-3, the J gene TRBJ1-2; TRBD1 is a possible D gene (5 bases). The germline gives CDR1 LGHNA, CDR2 YSLEER. This CDR3 region has 13 residues. Trimming shortened V by 0 bases and J by 7 bases, and 9 bases separated the two germline ends.

This chain links TRBV7-9 with TRBJ1-1; D gene unclear. V lost 2 bases to trimming and J lost 6 bases, with 10 bases between them. CDR1 SEHNR and CDR2 FQNEAQ come from the germline V gene (reference sequence). The CDR3 contains 13 residues. CDR3 sequence reads: CASSLSIGSEAFF. CDR3 in DNA: TGTGCCAGCAGCTTAAGTATTGGCTCTGAAGCTTTCTTT.

The rearrangement joins TRBV30 to TRBJ1-1; no reliable D call. Trimming removed 1 base at V and 2 bases at J, with 14 bases between. CDR3 length: 15 residues. Per germline, CDR1 GTSNPN and CDR2 SVGIG (reference sequence). CDR3 amino acids: CAWSGSGSPNTEAFF. The CDR3 DNA reads TGTGCCTGGAGTGGCTCGGGAAGCCCTAACACTGAAGCTTTCTTT.

A few counts support this clone. The rearrangement uses TRBV5-1 and TRBJ2-3, with 9 bases aligning to TRBD2. The CDR3 covers 15 residues. V lost 3 bases to trimming and J lost 3 bases; unmatched junction nucleotides: 5. Germline loops: CDR1 SGHRS, CDR2 YFSETQ. CDR3 coding DNA: TGCGCCAGCAGCTACGAAGCGGGGGGAACAGATACGCAGTATTTT. This encodes CASSYEAGGTDTQYF. The complete variable domain, with remaining parts taken from reference TRBV5-1 and TRBJ2-3, reads KAGVTQTPRYLIKTRGQQVTLSCSPISGHRSVSWYQQTPGQGLQFLFEYFSETQRNKGNFPGRFSGRQFSNSRSEMNVSTLELGDSALYLCASSYEAGGTDTQYFGPGTRLTVL.